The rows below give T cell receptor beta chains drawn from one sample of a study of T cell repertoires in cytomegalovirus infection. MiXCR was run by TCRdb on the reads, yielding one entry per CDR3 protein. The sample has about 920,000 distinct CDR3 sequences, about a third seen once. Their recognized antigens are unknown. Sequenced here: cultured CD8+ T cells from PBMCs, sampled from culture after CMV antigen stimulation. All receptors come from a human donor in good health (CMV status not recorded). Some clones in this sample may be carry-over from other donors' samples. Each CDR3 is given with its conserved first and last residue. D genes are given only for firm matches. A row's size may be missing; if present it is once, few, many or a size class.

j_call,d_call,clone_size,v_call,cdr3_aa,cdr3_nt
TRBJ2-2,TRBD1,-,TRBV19,CASSTQGPGQGLTGELFF,TGTGCCAGTAGTACCCAGGGACCGGGACAGGGGTTGACCGGGGAGCTGTTTTTT
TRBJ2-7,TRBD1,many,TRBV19,CASSLDRGYEQYF,TGTGCCAGCAGCTTAGACAGGGGGTACGAGCAGTACTTC
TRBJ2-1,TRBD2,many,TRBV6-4,CASSPTSGGENEQFF,TGTGCCAGCAGCCCAACTAGCGGGGGCGAAAATGAGCAGTTCTTC
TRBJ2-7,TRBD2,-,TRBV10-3,CAISGTSAEQYF,TGTGCCATCAGTGGGACTAGTGCCGAGCAGTACTTC
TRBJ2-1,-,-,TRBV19,CASSIETEDSYNEQFF,TGTGCCAGTAGTATAGAGACAGAGGACTCCTACAATGAGCAGTTCTTC
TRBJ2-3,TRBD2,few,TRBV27,CASSPLAGEADTQYF,TGTGCCAGCAGTCCACTAGCGGGGGAGGCAGATACGCAGTATTTT
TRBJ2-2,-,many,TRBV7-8,CASSLRVWTGELFF,TGTGCCAGCAGCTTAAGGGTTTGGACCGGGGAGCTGTTTTTT
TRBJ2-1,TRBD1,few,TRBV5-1,CASSWSGTDDYNEQFF,TGCGCCAGCAGCTGGTCCGGGACAGATGACTACAATGAGCAGTTCTTC
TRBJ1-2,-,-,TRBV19,CASSIPYRRHYGYTF,TGTGCCAGTAGTATCCCCTACCGACGGCACTATGGCTACACCTTC
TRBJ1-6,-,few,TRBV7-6,CASRPDGKNSPLHF,TGTGCCAGCAGGCCCGACGGCAAAAATTCACCCCTCCACTTT
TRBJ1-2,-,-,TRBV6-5,CASSYSSQANYGYTF,TGTGCCAGCAGTTACTCTTCCCAAGCTAACTATGGCTACACCTTC
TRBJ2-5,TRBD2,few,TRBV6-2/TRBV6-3,CASSPPGRAKTQYF,TGTGCCAGCAGCCCTCCCGGGAGGGCTAAGACCCAGTACTTC
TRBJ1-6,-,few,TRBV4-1,CASSQVRGFGYNSPLHF,TGCGCCAGCAGCCAAGTAAGAGGGTTCGGCTATAATTCACCCCTCCACTTT
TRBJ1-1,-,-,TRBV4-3,CASSQQQEAFTEAFF,TGCGCCAGCAGCCAACAACAGGAAGCGTTCACTGAAGCTTTCTTT
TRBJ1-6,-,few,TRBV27,CASSIFGTLGSISPLHF,TGTGCCAGCAGTATCTTCGGGACCCTAGGGTCGATTTCACCCCTCCACTTT
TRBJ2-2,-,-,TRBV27,CASSPQMAGELFF,TGTGCCAGCAGTCCCCAGATGGCCGGGGAGCTGTTTTTT
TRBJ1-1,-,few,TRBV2,CASSGATEAFF,TGTGCCAGCAGTGGGGCTACTGAAGCTTTCTTT
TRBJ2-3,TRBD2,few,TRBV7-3,CASSVLAGGRKDTQYF,TGTGCCAGCAGCGTCCTAGCGGGGGGGCGGAAAGATACGCAGTATTTT
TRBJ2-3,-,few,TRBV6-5,CASSYTPRGGADTQYF,TGTGCCAGCAGTTACACCCCGAGGGGGGGAGCAGATACGCAGTATTTT
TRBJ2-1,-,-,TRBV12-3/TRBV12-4,CASNPGPPIYNEQFF,TGTGCCAGCAACCCGGGACCACCTATTTACAATGAGCAGTTCTTC
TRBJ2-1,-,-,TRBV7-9,CASSLENRDGNEQFF,TGTGCCAGCAGCTTAGAGAACAGGGACGGCAATGAGCAGTTCTTC
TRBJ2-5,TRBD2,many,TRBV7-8,CASSLPTTSGGGSQETQYF,TGTGCCAGCAGCTTACCCACGACTAGCGGGGGGGGCAGCCAAGAGACCCAGTACTTC